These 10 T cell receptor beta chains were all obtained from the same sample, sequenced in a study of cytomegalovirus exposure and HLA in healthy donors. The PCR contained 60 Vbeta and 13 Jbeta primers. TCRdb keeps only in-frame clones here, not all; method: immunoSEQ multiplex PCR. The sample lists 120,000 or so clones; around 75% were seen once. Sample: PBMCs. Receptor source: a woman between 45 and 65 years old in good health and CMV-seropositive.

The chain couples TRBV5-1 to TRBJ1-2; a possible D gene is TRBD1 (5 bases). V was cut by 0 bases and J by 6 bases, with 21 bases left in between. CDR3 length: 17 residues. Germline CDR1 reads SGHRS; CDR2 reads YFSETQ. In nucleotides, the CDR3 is TGCGCCAGCAGCTTGGTAGGGGTTGGCCGAACTATGGATGGCTACACCTTC. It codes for CASSLVGVGRTMDGYTF.

The chain's CDR3 is CASSEGANTEAFF. The CDR3 DNA is TGTGCCAGCAGTGAGGGAGCGAACACTGAAGCTTTCTTT. The chain combines TRBV2 with TRBJ1-1, with D hard to call. CDR3 length equals 13 residues. Germline-derived CDR1 and CDR2 are SNHLY and FYNNEI. Trimming removed 3 bases at V and 1 base at J, with 6 bases between.

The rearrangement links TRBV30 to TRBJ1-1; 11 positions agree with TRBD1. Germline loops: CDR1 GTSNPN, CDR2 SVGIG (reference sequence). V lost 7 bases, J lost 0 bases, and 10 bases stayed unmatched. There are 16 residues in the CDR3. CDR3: CASSRTGGRMNTEAFF. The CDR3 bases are TGTGCCTCTTCAAGGACAGGGGGCAGAATGAACACTGAAGCTTTCTTT.

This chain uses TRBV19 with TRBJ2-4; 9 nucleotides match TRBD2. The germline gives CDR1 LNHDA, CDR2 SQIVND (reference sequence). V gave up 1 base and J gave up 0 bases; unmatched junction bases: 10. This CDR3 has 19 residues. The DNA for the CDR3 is TGTGCCAGTAGTATAGGAGGGACTAGCTTAGGTCTAGCCAAAAACATTCAGTACTTC. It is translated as CASSIGGTSLGLAKNIQYF.

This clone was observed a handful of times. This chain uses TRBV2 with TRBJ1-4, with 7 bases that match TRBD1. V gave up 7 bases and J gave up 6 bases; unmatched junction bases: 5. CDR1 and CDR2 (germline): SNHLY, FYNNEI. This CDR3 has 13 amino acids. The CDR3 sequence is CASTFRGYEKLFF. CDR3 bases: TGTGCCAGCACCTTCAGGGGGTATGAAAAACTGTTTTTT.

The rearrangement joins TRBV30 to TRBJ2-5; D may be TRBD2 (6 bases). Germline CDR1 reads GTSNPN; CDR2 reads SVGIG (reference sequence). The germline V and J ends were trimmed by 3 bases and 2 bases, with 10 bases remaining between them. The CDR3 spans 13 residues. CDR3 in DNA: TGTGCCTGGAGAGGCGCGGGGCAAGAGACCCAGTACTTC. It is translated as CAWRGAGQETQYF.

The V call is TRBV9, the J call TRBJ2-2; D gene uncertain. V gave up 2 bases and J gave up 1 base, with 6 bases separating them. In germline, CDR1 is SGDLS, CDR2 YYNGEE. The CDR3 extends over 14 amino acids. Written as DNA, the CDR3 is TGTGCCAGCAGCGTCGTCCTGAACACCGGGGAGCTGTTTTTT. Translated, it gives CASSVVLNTGELFF.

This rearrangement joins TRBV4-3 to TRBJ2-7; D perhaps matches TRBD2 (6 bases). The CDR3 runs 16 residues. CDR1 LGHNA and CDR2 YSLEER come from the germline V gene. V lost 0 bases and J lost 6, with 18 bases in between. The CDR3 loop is CASSQDRAAVGGEQYF. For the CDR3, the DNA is TGCGCCAGCAGCCAAGATCGGGCAGCCGTCGGGGGCGAGCAGTACTTC.

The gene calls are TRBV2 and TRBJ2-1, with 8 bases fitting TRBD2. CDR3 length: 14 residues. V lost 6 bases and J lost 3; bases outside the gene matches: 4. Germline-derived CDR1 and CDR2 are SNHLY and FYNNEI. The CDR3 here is CASRPGLDYNEQFF. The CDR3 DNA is TGTGCCAGCAGGCCGGGACTAGACTACAATGAGCAGTTCTTC.

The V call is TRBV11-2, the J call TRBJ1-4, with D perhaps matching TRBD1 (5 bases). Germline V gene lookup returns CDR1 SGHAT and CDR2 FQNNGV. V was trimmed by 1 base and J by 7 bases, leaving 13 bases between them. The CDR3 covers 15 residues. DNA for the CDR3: TGTGCCAGCAGCTTAGGGGCAGGGCCAGCTGAAAAACTGTTTTTT. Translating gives CASSLGAGPAEKLFF.